Each of the 31 T cell receptor beta chains below was sequenced from the same sample in a study of identical twins. One entry per CDR3 protein, called by TCRdb with MiXCR from the 5' RACE reads. The sample lists 280,000 or so distinct CDR3 sequences, approximately 8% occurring once. This same sample was also part of a study on yellow fever vaccine responses in identical twins.

Sequencing input: memory (CD45RO+) T cells sorted from blood. The receptors here all came from a woman aged 18 to 35 in good health.

This clonotype was observed at least ten times. The V call is TRBV2, the J call TRBJ2-5, with 14 positions matching TRBD2. Trimming at V came to 7 bases and at J to 4 bases, leaving 8 bases not matched to a gene. The CDR3 covers 16 residues. CDR1 and CDR2 (germline): SNHLY, FYNNEI. In nucleotides, the CDR3 is TGTGCCAGCACCCGGGGACTAGCGGGAGTAGGAGAGACCCAGTACTTC. Encoded protein: CASTRGLAGVGETQYF.

This chain uses TRBV20-1 with TRBJ1-2; TRBD1 matches at 8 bases. The V gene end was trimmed by 6 bases and the J gene end by 3 bases; junction bases not matched to a gene: 12. The CDR3 is 15 amino acids. CDR1 and CDR2 from the germline V gene are DFQATT and SNEGSKA (reference sequence). CDR3 DNA sequence: TGCAGTGCCCAGAGCCGGCCAGGGGGCGACTATGGCTACACCTTC. It translates to CSAQSRPGGDYGYTF.

This clonotype was seen a handful of times. J is TRBJ1-2 and V is TRBV5-1; 8 nucleotides match TRBD1. The V gene end was trimmed by 1 base and the J gene end by 8 bases; junction bases not matched to a gene: 10. The germline V gene encodes CDR1 SGHRS and CDR2 YFSETQ. The CDR3 is 15 residues long. The CDR3 loop is CASSLRSGQVRGYTF. CDR3 nucleotide sequence: TGCGCCAGCAGCTTGAGGTCGGGACAGGTTCGGGGCTACACCTTC. Full variable domain (remainder filled in from reference TRBV5-1 and TRBJ1-2): KAGVTQTPRYLIKTRGQQVTLSCSPISGHRSVSWYQQTPGQGLQFLFEYFSETQRNKGNFPGRFSGRQFSNSRSEMNVSTLELGDSALYLCASSLRSGQVRGYTFGSGTRLTVV.

This clonotype appeared many times. The V gene is TRBV11-2, the J gene TRBJ1-4; 7 nucleotides align to TRBD1. The germline CDR1 and CDR2 sequences are SGHAT and FQNNGV. CDR3 size: 17 residues. V trimming: 5 bases; J trimming: 4 bases; junction bases outside the gene matches: 13. The CDR3 bases are TGTGCCAGCAGCCCCCAGACTCCGGGACAGCTTAATGAAAAACTGTTTTTT. Encoded protein: CASSPQTPGQLNEKLFF. Full variable domain (rest looked up from reference TRBV11-2 and TRBJ1-4): EAGVAQSPRYKIIEKRQSVAFWCNPISGHATLYWYQQILGQGPKLLIQFQNNGVVDDSQLPKDRFSAERLKGVDSTLKIQPAKLEDSAVYLCASSPQTPGQLNEKLFFGSGTQLSVL.

This clonotype was recorded at least ten times. DNA of the CDR3: TGTGCCAGCAGGGCTAGCGGGAGCTCCTACAATGAGCAGTTCTTC. The encoded protein is CASRASGSSYNEQFF. The genes are TRBV28 and TRBJ2-1, with 10 bases lining up with TRBD2. V trimming: 6 bases; J trimming: 0 bases; junction bases outside the gene matches: 2. The CDR3 spans 15 residues. Looked up from germline, CDR1 is MDHEN and CDR2 is SYDVKM.

This clonotype is labeled medium-sized. DNA for the CDR3: TGTGCCAGCAGTCGACAGGTCTTAGGTAATGAGCAGTTCTTC. It codes for CASSRQVLGNEQFF. The chain has TRBV28 and TRBJ2-1, with D possibly TRBD1 on 6 matching bases. V was pared by 5 bases and J by 7 bases, with 15 bases between. CDR1 is MDHEN and CDR2 is SYDVKM in the germline V gene. The CDR3 covers 14 residues.

This clonotype was seen many times. This chain uses TRBV6-1 with TRBJ2-7, with 9 bases that match TRBD2. Germline V lookup: CDR1 MNHNS, CDR2 SASEGT. The CDR3 is 13 amino acids. V dropped 6 bases and J dropped 12; count of bases not matched to a gene: 12. The CDR3 DNA sequence: TGTGCCAGCAGGGATAGCGGGAGATCGCGAAGGTACTTC. As protein: CASRDSGRSRRYF.

This clonotype was recorded many times. The chain is built from TRBV29-1 and TRBJ2-1; 7 nucleotides line up with TRBD1. The J segment lost 8 bases and the V segment lost 4 bases, leaving 11 bases of the junction unmatched. Germline-derived CDR1 and CDR2 are SQVTM and ANQGSEA. This CDR3 has 14 amino acids. CDR3 DNA sequence: TGCAGCGTTGGACACATTGACAGGGTCCATGAGCAGTTCTTC. Protein: CSVGHIDRVHEQFF.

The sample holds a few counts of this clonotype. The CDR3: CSVVRGGTEAFF. The CDR3 DNA follows: TGCAGCGTTGTACGAGGGGGCACTGAAGCTTTCTTT. V is TRBV29-1 and J is TRBJ1-1; D perhaps matches TRBD1 (6 bases). CDR3 length: 12 residues. V was cut by 4 bases and J by 4 bases, with 10 bases left in between. Looked up from germline, CDR1 is SQVTM and CDR2 is ANQGSEA.

This clonotype has a handful of counts. This chain links TRBV28 with TRBJ2-2, with a possible D match to TRBD1 (7 bases). Looked up from germline, CDR1 is MDHEN and CDR2 is SYDVKM. V was trimmed by 6 bases and J by 7 bases, leaving 15 bases between them. The CDR3 extends over 14 amino acids. The CDR3, as DNA: TGTGCCAGCAGGGGGGCAGGGGGGATCGGGGAGCTGTTTTTT. It is translated as CASRGAGGIGELFF.

V gene TRBV6-5 combines with J gene TRBJ1-6; the D gene is possibly TRBD1 (5 bases). The CDR3 is 12 amino acids. The germline V and J ends were trimmed by 5 bases and 8 bases, with 7 bases remaining between them. The germline V gene has CDR1 MNHEY and CDR2 SVGAGI. As DNA, the CDR3 is TGTGCCAGCAGTGGGGCGGATTCACCCCTCCACTTT. It codes for CASSGADSPLHF.

There are many counts of this clonotype. J is TRBJ1-1 and V is TRBV5-1; 9 bases agree with TRBD1. The germline V gene encodes CDR1 SGHRS and CDR2 YFSETQ. The CDR3 sequence is 14 residues long. V was pared by 0 bases and J by 4 bases, with 1 base of the junction left unmatched. The CDR3 bases are TGCGCCAGCAGCTTGGTGGGACAGGGCACTGAAGCTTTCTTT. Translation: CASSLVGQGTEAFF. The full variable domain, rest sourced from reference TRBV5-1 and TRBJ1-1, is KAGVTQTPRYLIKTRGQQVTLSCSPISGHRSVSWYQQTPGQGLQFLFEYFSETQRNKGNFPGRFSGRQFSNSRSEMNVSTLELGDSALYLCASSLVGQGTEAFFGQGTRLTVV.

A few counts support this clonotype. The chain combines TRBV6-4 with TRBJ2-4; 13 bases align to TRBD2. This CDR3 region has 21 residues. The germline V gene encodes CDR1 MRHNA and CDR2 SNTAGT. J lost 1 base, V lost 5 bases, and 17 bases had no gene match. Written as DNA, the CDR3 is TGTGCCAGCAGTCCGGAGGGACCGGGACTAGCGGGAAATGGGGCCAAAAACATTCAGTACTTC. As protein: CASSPEGPGLAGNGAKNIQYF.

This clonotype appeared many times. V and J are TRBV27 and TRBJ2-1; 7 nucleotides agree with TRBD1. J lost 4 bases, V lost 0 bases, and 9 bases had no gene match. This CDR3 spans 17 amino acids. Per the germline V gene, CDR1 is MNHEY and CDR2 is SMNVEV (reference sequence). The DNA for the CDR3 is TGTGCCAGCAGTTTATCTCGTCGGGACAGCATATACAATGAGCAGTTCTTC. This sequence encodes CASSLSRRDSIYNEQFF.

This clonotype was seen a few times. V usage is TRBV20-1 and J usage is TRBJ2-1; no definite D call. Germline V CDR1 and CDR2: DFQATT, SNEGSKA (reference sequence). There are 16 residues in the CDR3. Trimming removed 0 bases from V and 6 bases from J, with 18 bases in between. The DNA for the CDR3 is TGCAGTGCTAGAGAGGAGTTGTTGGGCGTAACCAATGAGCAGTTCTTC. Amino acid sequence: CSAREELLGVTNEQFF.

The J gene is TRBJ1-1, the V gene TRBV28; D remains unclear. Trimming left V 7 bases short and J 1 base short, with 10 bases between. CDR1 and CDR2 from the germline V gene are MDHEN and SYDVKM. The CDR3 is 13 amino acids. The CDR3: CASNLQQNTEAFF. CDR3 nucleotide sequence: TGTGCCAGCAACCTACAGCAGAACACTGAAGCTTTCTTT.

This clonotype has at least ten counts. The rearrangement links TRBV6-2 or TRBV6-3 to TRBJ2-1; the D gene is possibly TRBD1 (6 bases). Trimming removed 3 bases from V and 2 bases from J, with 17 bases in between. The CDR3 extends over 17 amino acids. CDR1 MNHEY and CDR2 SVGEGT come from the germline V gene. The CDR3 spells CASSYLRTETPYNEQFF. Written as DNA, the CDR3 is TGTGCCAGCAGTTATTTGAGGACAGAAACCCCCTACAATGAGCAGTTCTTC.

This clonotype was seen only a few times. The gene calls are TRBV20-1 and TRBJ2-3, with 13 bases aligning to TRBD2. The junction had 12 bases not matched to a gene; V was cut back by 8 bases and J by 4 bases. From germline, CDR1 is DFQATT and CDR2 SNEGSKA (reference sequence). CDR3 length: 16 amino acids. CDR3 nucleotide sequence: TGCAGTCCAACGACTCGACTAGCGGGGGGCTCAGATACGCAGTATTTT. Amino acids: CSPTTRLAGGSDTQYF.

Turning to this clonotype: A much larger clone differs by one base, so this may be a read error. The chain couples TRBV10-3 to TRBJ2-1, with D hard to call. From germline, CDR1 is ENHRY and CDR2 SYGVKD. The germline V and J ends were trimmed by 0 bases and 8 bases, with 5 bases remaining between them. This CDR3 is built from 12 residues. The chain's CDR3 is CAISESSDEQFF. The CDR3 DNA sequence: TGTGCCATCAGTGAGTCCTCGGATGAGCAGTTCTTC.

The chain uses TRBV28 and TRBJ2-5; weak D call: TRBD1 (6 bases). The CDR3 is 15 amino acids. Trimming took 5 bases from V and 1 from J, leaving 14 bases between them. The germline CDR1 and CDR2 sequences are MDHEN and SYDVKM. CDR3 residues: CASSTSQGPQETQYF. The DNA for the CDR3 is TGTGCCAGCAGTACATCACAGGGTCCCCAAGAGACCCAGTACTTC.

This clonotype was observed many times. The chain combines TRBV7-7 with TRBJ2-7; D unresolved. Trimming cost V 5 bases and J 5 bases, with 10 bases left between them. Germline V CDR1 and CDR2: SSHAT, FNYEAQ (reference sequence). This CDR3 spans 12 amino acids. The CDR3 protein is CASSHKIDEQYV. The CDR3 nucleotides are TGTGCCAGCAGCCACAAAATTGACGAGCAGTACGTC.

J is TRBJ1-3 and V is TRBV4-2, with D hard to call. The CDR3 has 15 amino acids. Germline-derived CDR1 and CDR2 are LGHNA and YNFKEQ. The germline V and J ends were trimmed by 2 bases and 0 bases, with 8 bases remaining between them. In DNA, the CDR3 is TGTGCCAGCAGCCAATCCTCGAACTCTGGAAACACCATATATTTT. This sequence encodes CASSQSSNSGNTIYF.

This chain connects TRBV3-1 to TRBJ1-2; no reliable D call. CDR3 size: 13 residues. With 5 bases removed from V and 5 bases from J, the gap between germline ends came to 12 bases. Germline CDR1 and CDR2: LGHDT and YNNKEL (reference sequence). CDR3 protein: CASSEIEGYGYTF. The DNA for the CDR3 is TGTGCCAGCAGCGAGATCGAAGGGTATGGCTACACCTTC.

V is TRBV20-1 and J is TRBJ2-1; the match to TRBD2 covers 10 bases. The ends lost 4 bases at V and 2 bases at J; junction bases unmatched: 8. The germline V gene has CDR1 DFQATT and CDR2 SNEGSKA (reference sequence). This CDR3 is 16 amino acids long. This chain's CDR3 is CSANPWTSGAYNEQFF. The CDR3 DNA sequence: TGCAGTGCTAACCCATGGACTAGCGGAGCCTACAATGAGCAGTTCTTC.

About this clonotype: A much larger clonotype is one base distant, so this may be a read error. The chain couples TRBV25-1 to TRBJ2-5; TRBD2 matches 11 bases. Germline lookup yields CDR1 MGHDK and CDR2 SYGVNS. The trim removed 7 bases at V and 3 bases at J, leaving 7 bases unmatched. This CDR3 region has 15 residues. The CDR3 DNA sequence: TGTGCCAGCACCCCTAGCGGGAGGACTGAAGAGACCCAGTACTTC. This encodes CASTPSGRTEETQYF. Combining the CDR3 with reference TRBV25-1 and TRBJ2-5 gives the whole variable domain EADIYQTPRYLVIGTGKKITLECSQTMGHDKMYWYQQDPGMELHLIHYSYGVNSTEKGDLSSESTVSRIRTEHFPLTLESARPSHTSQYLCASTPSGRTEETQYFGPGTRLLVL.

The chain carries TRBV20-1 and TRBJ2-3; D is ambiguous. In germline, CDR1 is DFQATT, CDR2 SNEGSKA (reference sequence). CDR3 size: 16 residues. The germline V and J ends were trimmed by 3 bases and 0 bases, with 16 bases remaining between them. The CDR3 DNA reads as TGCAGTGCTAGTCCGACTGGTCGTACTAGCACAGATACGCAGTATTTT. Its protein is CSASPTGRTSTDTQYF.

This chain joins TRBV20-1 and TRBJ2-1, with 16 bases matching TRBD2. With 0 bases clipped from V and 2 bases from J, the junction kept 4 bases outside the gene matches. Germline V gives CDR1 DFQATT, CDR2 SNEGSKA (reference sequence). The CDR3 consists of 18 residues. The CDR3 reads CSARDSGLAGGAYNEQFF. For the CDR3, the DNA is TGCAGTGCTAGAGATTCGGGACTAGCGGGGGGGGCCTACAATGAGCAGTTCTTC.

Many counts were recorded for this clonotype. V and J are TRBV6-5 and TRBJ2-7, with 7 bases aligning to TRBD1. This CDR3 has 13 residues. CDR1 and CDR2 (germline): MNHEY, SVGAGI. The trim removed 7 bases at V and 0 bases at J, leaving 3 bases unmatched. The CDR3 is CASNRDSSYEQYV. The CDR3 DNA is TGTGCCAGCAACAGGGACAGCTCCTACGAGCAGTACGTC.

In this sample, this clonotype turned up many times. CDR3 protein: CATSRPGQGRVNEQFF. The CDR3 nucleotides read TGTGCCACCAGCAGACCCGGACAGGGTAGGGTCAATGAGCAGTTCTTC. The rearrangement joins TRBV15 to TRBJ2-1; 8 bases agree with TRBD1. Germline lookup yields CDR1 LNHNV and CDR2 YYDKDF (reference sequence). The junction had 9 bases not matched to a gene; V was cut back by 2 bases and J by 6 bases. The CDR3 loop spans 16 amino acids.

The chain recombines TRBV20-1 with TRBJ1-1; 8 bases map to TRBD1. J was trimmed by 2 bases and V by 5 bases; bases with no gene match: 7. The CDR3 runs 14 residues. Germline assignment: CDR1 DFQATT and CDR2 SNEGSKA (reference sequence). CDR3: CSAPRTGLNTEAFF. DNA of the CDR3: TGCAGTGCTCCCCGGACAGGGCTTAACACTGAAGCTTTCTTT.

This clonotype has a handful of counts. V and J are TRBV12-3 or TRBV12-4 and TRBJ2-3, with 7 bases fitting TRBD2. The CDR3 sequence is 16 residues long. V gave up 5 bases and J gave up 1 base; unmatched junction bases: 9. The CDR3 bases are TGTGCCAGCAGTCTAACAGCGGGGCTTGGCACAGATACGCAGTATTTT. Residues: CASSLTAGLGTDTQYF.